This T cell receptor beta chain was sequenced during a study of blood T cell repertoires in COVID-19. Study in general: COVID-19 samples, acute and convalescent, were from the United States, Italy and Spain.

Original processing methods: Nucleated cell counts were estimated from reference gene primer amplification. Data came from immunoSEQ multiplex PCR; TCRdb stores just in-frame clones and leaves some out. That table supplies the V and J calls and clone size; D and trimming were determined from the DNA. The sample lists hundreds of thousands of clones; over 80% were seen once. This CDR3 is 14 amino acids long. Germline lookup yields CDR1 SGDLS and CDR2 YYNGEE. The V and J ends lost 2 bases and 2 bases respectively, with 11 bases between them. Remarks on this clone: Other DNA sequences of this sample code for an identical CDR3.

This clonotype originated in a woman in her fifties or sixties with COVID-19, enrolled during active disease. V usage is TRBV9 and J usage is TRBJ2-7; tentative D call: TRBD2 (6 bases). Sequenced: peripheral blood. The CDR3 protein is CASSVTSGAYEQYF. The CDR3 nucleotides are TGTGCCAGCAGCGTGACGTCGGGGGCCTACGAGCAGTACTTC.